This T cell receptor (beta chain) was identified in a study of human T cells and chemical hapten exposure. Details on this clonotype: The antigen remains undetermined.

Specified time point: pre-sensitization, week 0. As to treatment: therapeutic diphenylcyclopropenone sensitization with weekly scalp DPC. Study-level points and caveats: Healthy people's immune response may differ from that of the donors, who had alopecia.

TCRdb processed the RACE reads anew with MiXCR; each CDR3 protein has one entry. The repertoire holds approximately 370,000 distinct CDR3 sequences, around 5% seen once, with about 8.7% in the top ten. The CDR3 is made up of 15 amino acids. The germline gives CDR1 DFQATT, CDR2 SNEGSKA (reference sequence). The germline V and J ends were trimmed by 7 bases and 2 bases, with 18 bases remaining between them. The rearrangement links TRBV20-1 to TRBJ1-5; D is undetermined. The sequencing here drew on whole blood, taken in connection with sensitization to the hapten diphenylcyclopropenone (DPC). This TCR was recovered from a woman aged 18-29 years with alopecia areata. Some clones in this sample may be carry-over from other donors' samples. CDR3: CSGVSGGNGNQPQHF. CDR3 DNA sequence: TGCAGTGGCGTAAGTGGAGGGAATGGCAATCAGCCCCAGCATTTT.